One and the same sample provided the 31 T cell receptor beta chains below, sequenced in a study of glioma-infiltrating T cells. TCR alpha and beta CDR3 regions were amplified from RNA using iRepertoire nested multiplex PCR. TCRdb passed the multiplex PCR reads through MiXCR, listing each CDR3 protein once. The data hold some 1,500 distinct CDR3 sequences, with over 70% observed a single time. Source material: glioma tissue, nonneoplastic brain tissue, or PBMCs (not recorded which). The receptors stem from a human donor with low-grade glioma or glioblastoma, undergoing nonglioma brain surgery, or in good health (not recorded which). Some clones in this sample may be carry-over from other donors' samples.

The chain has TRBV27 and TRBJ2-3; no reliable D call. The germline V gene encodes CDR1 MNHEY and CDR2 SMNVEV (reference sequence). V lost 8 bases and J lost 6, with 9 bases in between. The CDR3 totals 11 residues. CDR3 in DNA: TGTGCCAGCGGGTTTTTGGATACGCAGTATTTT. Translating it yields CASGFLDTQYF.

To note about this clonotype: The conserved phenylalanine or tryptophan is not found at the CDR3 terminus, so this likely reflects a read error. The chain joins TRBV7-2 to TRBJ2-7, with D possibly matching TRBD2 (5 bases). The CDR3 has 14 amino acids. The V gene's germline CDR1 is SGHTA and CDR2 FQGNSA. The CDR3 nucleotides read TGTGTCAGCAATTTCGCGGGCGGCACCTACGAGCAGTACCTC. Translating it yields CVSNFAGGTYEQYL.

On this clonotype itself: This CDR3 fails to terminate in the conserved phenylalanine or tryptophan, so it likely reflects a read error. The chain employs TRBV5-4 and TRBJ2-1; D is possibly TRBD1 (6 bases). Looked up from germline, CDR1 is SGHNT and CDR2 is YYREEE (reference sequence). The CDR3 covers 14 residues. With 5 bases removed from V and 5 bases from J, the gap between germline ends came to 14 bases. In DNA, the CDR3 is TGTGCCAGCAGTTTCTCGACAGGCAACAATGAGCAGTTCTTA. Translating gives CASSFSTGNNEQFL.

This clonotype has a handful of counts. This chain joins TRBV11-1 and TRBJ1-1; the D is unclear. The V end lost 4 bases, the J end lost 0 bases, and 12 bases lay between the germline ends. Germline loops: CDR1 SGHAT, CDR2 FQDESV (reference sequence). The CDR3 is 15 amino acids. CDR3 protein: CASSSAPYMNTEAFF. The DNA of the CDR3 is TGTGCCAGCAGCTCGGCCCCGTACATGAACACTGAAGCTTTCTTT.

The chain joins TRBV4-1 to TRBJ2-3; D is undetermined. Germline CDR1 is MGHRA and CDR2 is YSYEKL. The CDR3 spans 17 residues. Trimming shortened V by 0 bases and J by 1 base, and 14 bases separated the two germline ends. The chain's CDR3 is CASSQEATAIGTDTQYF. The CDR3 DNA follows: TGCGCCAGCAGCCAAGAGGCCACAGCTATCGGCACAGATACGCAGTATTTT.

Remarks on this clonotype: Relative to the germline gene, one junction end is altered; a read error may explain this. The V gene is TRBV20-1, the J gene TRBJ2-1, with 8 bases fitting TRBD1. Looked up from germline, CDR1 is DFQATT and CDR2 is SNEGSKA (reference sequence). This CDR3 is 14 amino acids long. The DNA of the CDR3 is TGCAGTGCGGCCTTGGGACAGGTTCACAATGAGCAGTCCTTC. It translates to CSAALGQVHNEQSF.

The gene calls are TRBV27 and TRBJ2-3; D gene unclear. V lost 2 bases and J lost 0, with 9 bases in between. Germline V CDR1 and CDR2: MNHEY, SMNVEV (reference sequence). This CDR3 region has 15 residues. DNA for the CDR3: TGTGCCAGCAGTTTACTTACCTCCAGCACAGATACGCAGTATTTT. Protein: CASSLLTSSTDTQYF.

The chain combines TRBV28 with TRBJ1-5; D unresolved. Germline-derived CDR1 and CDR2 are MDHEN and SYDVKM. V was trimmed by 6 bases and J by 6 bases, leaving 6 bases between them. The CDR3 is 11 residues long. The CDR3 sequence is CASSLGQPQHF. DNA for the CDR3: TGTGCCAGCAGCCTGGGTCAGCCCCAGCATTTT.

V and J are TRBV28 and TRBJ2-7, with D unclear. The CDR3 sequence is 15 residues long. Germline V gives CDR1 MDHEN, CDR2 SYDVKM. V lost 2 bases and J 2 bases, leaving 13 bases between the germline ends. The CDR3 DNA sequence: TGTGCCAGCAGTTTAATGCCACGCCTGACCTACGAGCAGTACTTC. Amino acid sequence: CASSLMPRLTYEQYF. Looking up the rest from reference TRBV28 and TRBJ2-7 gives the full variable domain: DVKVTQSSRYLVKRTGEKVFLECVQDMDHENMFWYRQDPGLGLRLIYFSYDVKMKEKGDIPEGYSVSREKKERFSLILESASTNQTSMYLCASSLMPRLTYEQYFGPGTRLTVT.

The CDR3 bases are TGCAGTGCTAGATGCCTAGCGGACTACAATGAGCAGTTCTTC. This translates into CSARCLADYNEQFF. This chain connects TRBV20-1 to TRBJ2-1, with 7 positions matching TRBD2. V gave up 2 bases and J gave up 3 bases; unmatched junction bases: 4. The CDR3 is 14 amino acids. Germline V gives CDR1 DFQATT, CDR2 SNEGSKA (reference sequence).

The chain links TRBV20-1 to TRBJ2-1, with D unclear. The V end was cut by 5 bases, the J end by 4 bases, with 15 bases between. CDR1 and CDR2 from the germline V gene are DFQATT and SNEGSKA (reference sequence). The CDR3 loop spans 14 amino acids. CDR3 DNA sequence: TGCAGTGCTCCTACACCCCCTTCGTACAATGAGCAGTTCTTC. It is translated as CSAPTPPSYNEQFF.

The chain carries TRBV6-1 and TRBJ2-3, with a weak D call TRBD1 (5 bases). This CDR3 region has 14 residues. Germline V gene sequence: CDR1 MNHNS, CDR2 SASEGT. V was clipped by 8 bases and J by 3 bases, with 15 bases between them. The CDR3 nucleotides are TGTGCCAGCTGGGGCCCCCGCTCTACAGATACGCAGTATTTT. Translating gives CASWGPRSTDTQYF.

The chain uses TRBV20-1 and TRBJ2-5; D may match TRBD1 or TRBD2 (6 bases each). This CDR3 is built from 14 residues. V was shortened by 2 bases and J by 4 bases, with 14 bases between the two germline ends. CDR1 DFQATT and CDR2 SNEGSKA come from the germline V gene (reference sequence). CDR3 residues: CSARPGALRETQYF. As DNA, the CDR3 is TGCAGTGCTAGACCGGGGGCTCTAAGAGAGACCCAGTACTTC.

CDR3 in DNA: TGTGCCAGCAGTACCAGACCGGGACAGGCGCGTAATGAGCAGTTCTTC. Protein product: CASSTRPGQARNEQFF. The J gene is TRBJ2-1, the V gene TRBV6-1, with 8 bases that match TRBD1. The germline V gene encodes CDR1 MNHNS and CDR2 SASEGT. CDR3 length equals 16 residues. The J segment lost 7 bases and the V segment lost 5 bases, leaving 13 bases of the junction unmatched.

The gene calls are TRBV6-5 and TRBJ1-5; D unresolved. Germline CDR1 reads MNHEY; CDR2 reads SVGAGI. V lost 0 bases and J 3 bases, leaving 15 bases between the germline ends. CDR3 length equals 17 residues. The CDR3 loop reads CASSYSSLGSYNQPQHF. The CDR3 coding sequence is TGTGCCAGCAGTTACTCCTCCCTGGGGTCTTACAATCAGCCCCAGCATTTT.

The gene calls are TRBV4-2 and TRBJ2-1, with TRBD2 matching 7 bases. In germline, CDR1 is LGHNA, CDR2 YNFKEQ. The CDR3 has 17 amino acids. The junction had 11 bases not matched to a gene; V was cut back by 0 bases and J by 6 bases. CDR3 bases: TGTGCCAGCAGCCAAGACACTAGCGAGAGCCCACGCAATGAGCAGTTCTTC. As protein: CASSQDTSESPRNEQFF.

For this clonotype: At one of its ends the junction is not consistent with the germline gene, which may arise from a read error. The chain combines TRBV6-5 with TRBJ1-5; unclear D gene. CDR3 length: 17 residues. Per germline, CDR1 MNHEY and CDR2 SVGAGI. The CDR3 spells CASSEQSGPYSNQPQHF. As DNA, the CDR3 is TGTGCCAGCAGTGAACAATCAGGCCCCTATAGCAACCAGCCCCAGCATTTT.

This chain connects TRBV20-1 to TRBJ2-7; 11 nucleotides align to TRBD2. Trimming at V came to 0 bases and at J to 4 bases, leaving 8 bases not matched to a gene. Germline CDR1 and CDR2: DFQATT and SNEGSKA (reference sequence). This CDR3 is 16 amino acids long. This CDR3 reads CSARERLAGGPYEQYF. The CDR3 DNA is TGCAGTGCTAGAGAGCGATTAGCGGGAGGGCCGTACGAGCAGTACTTC.

J is TRBJ1-1 and V is TRBV2; no firm D call. Germline-derived CDR1 and CDR2 are SNHLY and FYNNEI. The CDR3 consists of 14 residues. V dropped 8 bases and J dropped 0 bases, with 13 bases sitting between them. CDR3 in DNA: TGTGCCAGCCAGTACGGGAGATTGAACACTGAAGCTTTCTTT. Its protein product is CASQYGRLNTEAFF.

The V gene is TRBV28, the J gene TRBJ2-5, with 9 bases that match TRBD1. CDR1 and CDR2 from the germline V gene are MDHEN and SYDVKM. The ends lost 11 bases at V and 5 bases at J; junction bases unmatched: 12. CDR3 size: 14 residues. DNA of the CDR3: TGTGCCGGAAGTTGGGACAGGGAGGGGGAGACCCAGTACTTC. Encoded protein: CAGSWDREGETQYF.

In its sample, this clonotype is medium-sized. The chain has TRBV13 and TRBJ2-5; TRBD1 or TRBD2 may be the D gene (5 bases each). V lost 5 bases to trimming and J lost 4 bases, with 14 bases between them. Germline CDR1 and CDR2: PRHDT and FYEKMQ (reference sequence). The CDR3 totals 14 residues. This chain's CDR3 is CASSPARGRETQYF. The CDR3 bases are TGTGCCAGCAGCCCGGCAAGGGGACGAGAGACCCAGTACTTC.

V and J are TRBV27 and TRBJ2-1; TRBD2 matches at 8 bases. Germline-derived CDR1 and CDR2 are MNHEY and SMNVEV (reference sequence). The CDR3 is made up of 18 amino acids. V shed 2 bases and J 2 bases; nucleotides not matched to a gene: 11. CDR3: CASSLILTSGIAYNEQFF. CDR3 in DNA: TGTGCCAGCAGTTTAATACTTACTAGCGGCATAGCCTACAATGAGCAGTTCTTC.

The chain has TRBV6-1 and TRBJ2-5; possibly TRBD1 for D (6 bases). CDR1 is MNHNS and CDR2 is SASEGT in the germline V gene. The CDR3 spans 14 residues. V lost 6 bases and J lost 2, with 13 bases in between. The CDR3 sequence: CASSQGSSQETQYF. The CDR3 coding sequence is TGTGCCAGCAGCCAGGGGTCTTCACAAGAGACCCAGTACTTC.

In DNA form, the CDR3 reads TGTGCCAGCAGTCCCCGGACTAGCGGCTACGAGCAGTACTTC. Its translation: CASSPRTSGYEQYF. This sequence joins TRBV12-3 or TRBV12-4 and TRBJ2-7; 10 nucleotides align to TRBD2. The CDR3 covers 14 residues. J was trimmed by 3 bases and V by 5 bases; bases with no gene match: 4.

The chain is built from TRBV27 and TRBJ2-1, with D unresolved. The length of the CDR3 is 12 residues. The V end lost 8 bases, the J end lost 10 bases, and 15 bases lay between the germline ends. Germline lookup yields CDR1 MNHEY and CDR2 SMNVEV (reference sequence). The CDR3 here is CASFSSSYEQFF. In nucleotides, the CDR3 is TGTGCCAGCTTTTCGAGCTCCTACGAGCAGTTCTTC.

This clonotype was observed a single time. The CDR3 reads CASSEAEGGQETQYF. The CDR3 DNA reads as TGTGCCAGCAGTGAAGCGGAGGGCGGCCAAGAGACCCAGTACTTC. The genes are TRBV6-1 and TRBJ2-5, with D maybe TRBD2 (6 bases). Germline V gene lookup returns CDR1 MNHNS and CDR2 SASEGT. The ends were cut back, 0 bases at V and 1 base at J, with 9 bases in the middle. The length of the CDR3 is 15 residues.

This clonotype has a handful of counts. V and J are TRBV20-1 and TRBJ1-1; TRBD1 agrees at 7 bases. The CDR3 runs to 13 residues. Trimming at V came to 6 bases and at J to 5 bases, leaving 9 bases not matched to a gene. Germline V gene sequence: CDR1 DFQATT, CDR2 SNEGSKA (reference sequence). CDR3 nucleotides: TGCAGTGCAAACGGACAGGTTACAACTGAAGCTTTCTTT. This translates into CSANGQVTTEAFF.

This rearrangement joins TRBV20-1 to TRBJ2-1; TRBD2 aligns across 7 bases. CDR3 length: 16 residues. CDR1 is DFQATT, CDR2 SNEGSKA, per germline (reference sequence). V dropped 4 bases and J dropped 5; count of bases not matched to a gene: 14. The CDR3 here is CSATRLASSLNNEQFF. The DNA of the CDR3 is TGCAGTGCTACCAGACTAGCCAGCAGCCTTAACAATGAGCAGTTCTTC.

Only a few counts were recorded for this clonotype. The chain joins TRBV6-1 to TRBJ2-1; D may be TRBD1 (6 bases). The germline V gene encodes CDR1 MNHNS and CDR2 SASEGT. Trimming took 5 bases from V and 8 from J, leaving 16 bases between them. CDR3 length equals 14 residues. CDR3 sequence (DNA): TGTGCCAGCAGTTATGCAGGGGTCGGATATGAGCAGTTCTTC. As protein: CASSYAGVGYEQFF.

The chain carries TRBV6-2 or TRBV6-3 and TRBJ2-7, with 8 nucleotides matching TRBD2. Germline V gives CDR1 MNHEY, CDR2 SVGEGT. The junction had 6 bases not matched to a gene; V was cut back by 6 bases and J by 2 bases. CDR3 size: 14 residues. The CDR3, as DNA: TGTGCCAGCAGGAGAGCGGGAGCTACCTACGAGCAGTACTTC. It specifies CASRRAGATYEQYF.

The table lists this clonotype with a count of one. J is TRBJ1-5 and V is TRBV20-1; perhaps TRBD1 as D (6 bases). V shed 1 base and J shed 7 bases, with 14 bases lying between them. This CDR3 comprises 14 residues. Germline V gene sequence: CDR1 DFQATT, CDR2 SNEGSKA (reference sequence). The CDR3 bases are TGCAGTGCTAGAGCTGACACGGGGGGCCAGCCCCAGCATTTT. As protein: CSARADTGGQPQHF.